The clone carrying this T cell receptor beta chain has only one observation. This sample was included in a study of blood T cell repertoires in COVID-19. Turning to the study itself: T cells, B-cell-depleted T cells, or PBMCs supplied cDNA or gDNA.

V lost 0 bases, J lost 5 bases, and 14 bases lay in between. The germline CDR1 and CDR2 sequences are KGHSH and LQKENI. The CDR3 sequence is 15 residues long. Individuals aged 18 to 89 years were recruited from about two dozen US areas. Assignments of participants to cohorts depended upon their own reported clinical history. Exposed participants came across a COVID-19 case within 2 weeks before study entry. Method: immunoSEQ multiplex PCR; TCRdb's copy keeps in-frame clones and lacks some. The top ten clones hold under 2% of a sample with hundreds of thousands of clones, roughly 85% of them seen once.

The sequence was obtained from a woman aged 25-40 years who had been exposed to COVID-19. Material for sequencing was PBMCs or T cells enriched from blood (not recorded which). The chain joins TRBV18 to TRBJ2-7; TRBD1 is a possible D gene (5 bases). CDR3 DNA: TGTGCCAGCTCACCACCTCTCCAGGGTCGAAACGAGCAGTACTTC. As protein: CASSPPLQGRNEQYF.